This T cell receptor beta chain derives from a study of shared clonotypes between healthy human individuals. This CDR3 is built from 13 residues. Deletions cut 5 bases from V and 3 bases from J, with 7 bases between. Germline V gene sequence: CDR1 MNHEY, CDR2 SMNVEV (reference sequence). Sequencing was performed with immunoSEQ multiplex PCR; in TCRdb, only in-frame clones are kept and a portion is missing. The table lists about 2.1 million clones, around 95% of them singletons. Naive CD8 populations comprised CD45RO-negative cells positively selected for CCR7, excluding terminally differentiated effector memory CD45RA+ cells. This clone occurred a few times.

The chain employs TRBV27 and TRBJ2-2, with D unresolved. The specimen was naive CD8+ T cells from PBMCs. The sequence was collected from a young man in good health. Some clones in this sample may be carry-over from other donors' samples. The CDR3 sequence is CASSQQDTGELFF. CDR3 bases: TGTGCCAGCAGTCAGCAGGACACCGGGGAGCTGTTTTTT.